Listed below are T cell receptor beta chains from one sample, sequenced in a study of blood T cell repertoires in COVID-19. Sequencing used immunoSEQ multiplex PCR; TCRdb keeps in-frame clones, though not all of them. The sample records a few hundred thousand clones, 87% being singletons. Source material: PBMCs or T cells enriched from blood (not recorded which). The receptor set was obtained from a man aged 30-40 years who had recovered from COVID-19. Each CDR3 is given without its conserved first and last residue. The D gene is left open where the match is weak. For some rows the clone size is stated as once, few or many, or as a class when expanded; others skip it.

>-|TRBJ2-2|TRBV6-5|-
ASSLTPENTGELF
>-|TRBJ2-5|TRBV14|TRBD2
ASSQFLAGWLETQY
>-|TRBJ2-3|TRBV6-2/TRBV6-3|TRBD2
ASSYSASGGPTDTQY
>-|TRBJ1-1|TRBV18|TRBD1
ASSRGTEPTEAF
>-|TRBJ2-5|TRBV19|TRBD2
ASSIIRGVQETQY
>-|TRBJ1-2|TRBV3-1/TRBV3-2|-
ASSRQASYGYT
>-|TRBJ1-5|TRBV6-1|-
ASSEDSISYSNQPQH
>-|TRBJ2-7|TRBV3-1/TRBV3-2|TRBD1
ASSQETGPYEQY
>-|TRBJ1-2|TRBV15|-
ATSRDLGHYGYT
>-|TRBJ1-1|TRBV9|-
ASSEADTEAF
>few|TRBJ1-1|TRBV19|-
ASSVDRRAAEAF
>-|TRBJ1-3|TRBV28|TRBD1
ASSSDRGPSGNTIY
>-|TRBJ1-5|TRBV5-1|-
ASSRGEYSNQPQH
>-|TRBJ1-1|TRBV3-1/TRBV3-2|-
ASSPRPTEAF
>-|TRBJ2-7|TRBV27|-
ASSRTGLSYEQY
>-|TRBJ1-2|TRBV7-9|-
ASSPVPGSNYGYT
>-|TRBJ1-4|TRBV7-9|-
ASSFGLSATNEKLF
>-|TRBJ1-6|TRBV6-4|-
ASSETGFTNSPLH
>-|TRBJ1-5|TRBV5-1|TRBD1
ASRRTGDSNQPQH
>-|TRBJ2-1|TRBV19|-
ASSKEQGDNEQF
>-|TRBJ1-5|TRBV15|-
ATSPPGQPQH
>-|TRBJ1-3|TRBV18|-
ASSLAQQGPAGNTIY
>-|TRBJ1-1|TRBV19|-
ASSIGGTRNTEAF
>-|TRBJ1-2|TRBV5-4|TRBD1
ASSRDRGQNYGYT
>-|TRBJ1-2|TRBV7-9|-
ASSSGDYGYT
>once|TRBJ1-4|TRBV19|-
ASSINDRVDEKLF
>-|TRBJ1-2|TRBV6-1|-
ASSEYRVNGYT
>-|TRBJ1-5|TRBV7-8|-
ASSPRRVTGQPQH
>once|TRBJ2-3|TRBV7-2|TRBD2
ASSLAAGGRDTQY
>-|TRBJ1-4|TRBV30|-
AWTFGATNEKLF
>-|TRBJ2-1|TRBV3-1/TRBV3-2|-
ASSQLRGGDNEQF
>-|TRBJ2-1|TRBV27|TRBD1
ASKAPSGTGTYNEQF
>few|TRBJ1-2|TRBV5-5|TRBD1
ASSAGTGTFWYGYT
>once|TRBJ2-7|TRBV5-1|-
ASSPWSGGEQY
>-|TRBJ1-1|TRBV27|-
ASSQRLATEAF
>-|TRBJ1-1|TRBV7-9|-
ASSLVPNTGLAEAF
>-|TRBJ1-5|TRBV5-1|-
ASSLEGGDNQPQH
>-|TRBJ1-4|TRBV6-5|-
ASSPVGAIEKLF
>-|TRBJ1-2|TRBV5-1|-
ASSPLGQETNYGYT
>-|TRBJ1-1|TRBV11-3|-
ASSLWRETEAF
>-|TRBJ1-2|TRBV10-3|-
AISGSEDGYT
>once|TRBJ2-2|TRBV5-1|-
ASSLANTGELF
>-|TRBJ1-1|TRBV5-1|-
ASSLDLGAGKTEAF
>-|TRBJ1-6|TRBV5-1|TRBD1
ASSPQGEGSPLH
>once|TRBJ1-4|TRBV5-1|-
ASSLMGLNEKLF
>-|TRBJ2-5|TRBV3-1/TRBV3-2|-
ASSQDWASETQY
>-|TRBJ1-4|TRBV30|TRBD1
AWSRDRDSEKLF
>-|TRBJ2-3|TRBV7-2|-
ASSFMTLSTDTQY
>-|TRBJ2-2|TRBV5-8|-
ASSFSPGGHDTGELF